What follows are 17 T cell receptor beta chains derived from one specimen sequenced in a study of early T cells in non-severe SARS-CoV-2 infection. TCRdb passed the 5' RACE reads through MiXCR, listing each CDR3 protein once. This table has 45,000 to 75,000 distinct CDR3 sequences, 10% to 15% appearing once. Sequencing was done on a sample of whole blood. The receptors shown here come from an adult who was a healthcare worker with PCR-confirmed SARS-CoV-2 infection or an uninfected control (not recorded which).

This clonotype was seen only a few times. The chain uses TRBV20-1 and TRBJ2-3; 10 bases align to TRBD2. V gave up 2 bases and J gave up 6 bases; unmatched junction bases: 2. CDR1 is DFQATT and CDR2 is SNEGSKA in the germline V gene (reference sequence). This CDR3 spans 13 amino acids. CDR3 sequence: CSARLAGADTQYF. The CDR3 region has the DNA TGCAGTGCTAGACTAGCGGGAGCGGATACGCAGTATTTT.

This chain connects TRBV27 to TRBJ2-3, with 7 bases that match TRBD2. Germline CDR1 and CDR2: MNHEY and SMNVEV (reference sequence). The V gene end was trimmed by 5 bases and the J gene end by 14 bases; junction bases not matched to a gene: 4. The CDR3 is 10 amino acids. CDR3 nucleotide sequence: TGTGCCAGCAGTGGGACGGGAGGGTATTTT. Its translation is CASSGTGGYF.

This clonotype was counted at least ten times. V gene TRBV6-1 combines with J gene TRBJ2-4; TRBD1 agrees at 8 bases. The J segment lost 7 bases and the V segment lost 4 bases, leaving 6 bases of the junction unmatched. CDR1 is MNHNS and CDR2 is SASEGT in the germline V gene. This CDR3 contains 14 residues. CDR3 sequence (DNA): TGTGCCAGCAGTGCTCAGGGGGCCGAGAACATTCAGTACTTC. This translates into CASSAQGAENIQYF.

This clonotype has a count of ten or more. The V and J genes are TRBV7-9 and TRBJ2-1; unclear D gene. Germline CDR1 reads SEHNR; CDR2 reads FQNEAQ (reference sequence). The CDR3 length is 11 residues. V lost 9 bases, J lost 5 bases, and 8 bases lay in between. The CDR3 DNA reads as TGTGCCAGTCAATCCAACAATGAGCAGTTCTTC. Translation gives CASQSNNEQFF.

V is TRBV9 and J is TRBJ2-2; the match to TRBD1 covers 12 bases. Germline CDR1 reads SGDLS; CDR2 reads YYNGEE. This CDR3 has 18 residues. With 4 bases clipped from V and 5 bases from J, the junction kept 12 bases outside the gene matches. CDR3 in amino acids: CASSPTSGTGGITGELFF. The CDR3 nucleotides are TGTGCCAGCAGCCCTACATCCGGGACAGGGGGCATAACCGGGGAGCTGTTTTTT.

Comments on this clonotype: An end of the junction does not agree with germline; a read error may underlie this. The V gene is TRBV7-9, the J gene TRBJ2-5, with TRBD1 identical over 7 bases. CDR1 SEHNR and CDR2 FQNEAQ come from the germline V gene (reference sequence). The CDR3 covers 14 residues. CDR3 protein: CASSLDRAGETQYF. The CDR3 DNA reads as TGTGCCAGCAGTTTAGACAGGGCAGGCGAGACCCAGTACTTC.

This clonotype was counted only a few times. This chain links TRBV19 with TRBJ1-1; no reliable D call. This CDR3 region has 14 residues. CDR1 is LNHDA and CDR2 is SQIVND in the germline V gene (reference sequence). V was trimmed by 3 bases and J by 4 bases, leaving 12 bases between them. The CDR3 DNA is TGTGCCAGTAGTATTGGGCAATTTGTCACTGAAGCTTTCTTT. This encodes CASSIGQFVTEAFF.

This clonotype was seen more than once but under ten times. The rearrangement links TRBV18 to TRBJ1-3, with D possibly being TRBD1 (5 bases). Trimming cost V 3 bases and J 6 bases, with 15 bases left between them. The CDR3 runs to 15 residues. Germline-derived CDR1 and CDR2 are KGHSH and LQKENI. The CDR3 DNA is TGTGCCAGCTCACCGAGGGGACCTGCTGAAAACACCATATATTTT. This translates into CASSPRGPAENTIYF.

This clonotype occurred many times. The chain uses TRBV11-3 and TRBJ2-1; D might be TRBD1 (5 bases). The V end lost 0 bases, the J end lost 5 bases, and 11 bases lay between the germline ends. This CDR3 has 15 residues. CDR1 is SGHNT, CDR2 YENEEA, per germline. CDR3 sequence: CASSLDLVGHNEQFF. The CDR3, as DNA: TGTGCCAGCAGCTTAGACCTAGTGGGGCACAATGAGCAGTTCTTC.

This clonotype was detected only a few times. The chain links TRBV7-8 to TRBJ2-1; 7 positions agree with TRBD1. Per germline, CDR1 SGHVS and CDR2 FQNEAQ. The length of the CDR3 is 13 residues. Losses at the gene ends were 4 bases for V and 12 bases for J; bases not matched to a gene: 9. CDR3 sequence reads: CASSSLLGTVQFF. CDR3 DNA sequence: TGTGCCAGCAGCTCATTGTTGGGGACAGTGCAGTTCTTC.

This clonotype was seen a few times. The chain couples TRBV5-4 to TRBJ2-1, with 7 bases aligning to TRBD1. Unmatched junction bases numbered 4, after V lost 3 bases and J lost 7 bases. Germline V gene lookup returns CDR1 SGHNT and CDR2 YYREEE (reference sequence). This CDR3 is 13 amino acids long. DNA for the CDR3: TGTGCCAGCAGCTCAAAGACAGGGAATGAGCAGTTCTTC. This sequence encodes CASSSKTGNEQFF.

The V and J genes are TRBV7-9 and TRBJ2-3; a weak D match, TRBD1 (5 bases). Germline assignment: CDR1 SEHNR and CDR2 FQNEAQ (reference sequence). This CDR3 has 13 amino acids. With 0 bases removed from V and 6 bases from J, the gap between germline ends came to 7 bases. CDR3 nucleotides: TGTGCCAGCAGCTTAGCGACAGCGGATACGCAGTATTTT. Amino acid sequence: CASSLATADTQYF.

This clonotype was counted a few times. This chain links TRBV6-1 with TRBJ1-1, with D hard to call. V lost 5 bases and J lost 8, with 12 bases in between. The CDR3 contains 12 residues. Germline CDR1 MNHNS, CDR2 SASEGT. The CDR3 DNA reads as TGTGCCAGCAGTCCTCTAGAGGGAGAAGCTTTCTTT. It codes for CASSPLEGEAFF.

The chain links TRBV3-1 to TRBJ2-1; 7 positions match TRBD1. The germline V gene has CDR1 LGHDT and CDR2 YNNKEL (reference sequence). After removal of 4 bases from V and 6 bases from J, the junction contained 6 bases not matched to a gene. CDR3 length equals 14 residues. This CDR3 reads CASSPQGDRNEQFF. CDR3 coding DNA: TGTGCCAGCAGCCCCCAGGGGGATCGCAATGAGCAGTTCTTC.

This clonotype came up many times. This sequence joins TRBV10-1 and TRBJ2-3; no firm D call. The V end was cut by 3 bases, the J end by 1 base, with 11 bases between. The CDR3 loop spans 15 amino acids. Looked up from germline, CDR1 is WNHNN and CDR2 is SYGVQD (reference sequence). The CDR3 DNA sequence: TGCGCCAGCAGTGAAAAAGGGTCCGGCACAGATACGCAGTATTTT. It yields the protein CASSEKGSGTDTQYF.

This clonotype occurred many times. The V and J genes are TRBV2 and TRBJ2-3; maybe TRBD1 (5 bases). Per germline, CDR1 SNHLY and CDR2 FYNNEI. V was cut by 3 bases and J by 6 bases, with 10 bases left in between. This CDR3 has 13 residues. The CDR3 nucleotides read TGTGCCAGCAGTGACCGGACACTGGATACGCAGTATTTT. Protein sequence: CASSDRTLDTQYF.

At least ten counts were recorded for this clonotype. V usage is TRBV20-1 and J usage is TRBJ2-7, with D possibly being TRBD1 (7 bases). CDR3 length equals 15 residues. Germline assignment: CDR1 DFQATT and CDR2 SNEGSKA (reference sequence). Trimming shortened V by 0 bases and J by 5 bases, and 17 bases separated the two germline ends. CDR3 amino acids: CSARDSLTRGDEQYF. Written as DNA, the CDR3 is TGCAGTGCTAGAGATTCCCTTACCAGGGGGGACGAGCAGTACTTC.